The 21 T cell receptor beta chains in this list originate from one sample, sequenced in a study of shared clonotypes between healthy human individuals. Clones were read by immunoSEQ multiplex PCR, and TCRdb kept only the in-frame ones, dropping some. Among 2 million to 2.5 million clones listed, approximately 90% were seen once. The sample was naive CD4+ T cells from PBMCs. The subset here: CD45RA+ positively selected. The origin of the receptors is a man younger than 35 in good health. Some clones in this sample may be carry-over from other donors' samples.

V usage is TRBV6-1 and J usage is TRBJ1-2; a possible D gene is TRBD1 (5 bases). Trimming removed 3 bases from V and 3 bases from J, with 14 bases in between. CDR1 is MNHNS and CDR2 is SASEGT in the germline V gene. The CDR3 is made up of 15 amino acids. CDR3 sequence (DNA): TGTGCCAGCAGTGATCCTCAGACAGCCTACTATGGCTACACCTTC. It specifies CASSDPQTAYYGYTF.

The rearrangement uses TRBV6-1 and TRBJ2-4, with 7 bases matching TRBD2. Germline-derived CDR1 and CDR2 are MNHNS and SASEGT. The CDR3 runs to 13 residues. V shed 5 bases, J shed 8 bases, and the junction held 6 bases outside the gene matches. Here the CDR3 reads CASSSRGLDIQYF. CDR3 in DNA: TGTGCCAGCAGTTCGCGGGGGTTGGACATTCAGTACTTC.

V usage is TRBV6-5 and J usage is TRBJ1-1, with D unresolved. The CDR3 has 15 amino acids. The germline V and J ends were trimmed by 7 bases and 2 bases, with 17 bases remaining between them. CDR1 is MNHEY and CDR2 is SVGAGI in the germline V gene. The CDR3 is CASTMPSNSNTEAFF. The CDR3 DNA sequence: TGTGCCAGCACCATGCCGAGCAACAGCAACACTGAAGCTTTCTTT.

The CDR3: CASSLGRVLDEKLFF. The CDR3 DNA follows: TGTGCCAGCAGCCTCGGGAGGGTCCTGGATGAAAAACTGTTTTTT. The rearrangement links TRBV7-9 to TRBJ1-4, with D unresolved. Trimming stripped 5 bases from V and 6 bases from J, with 16 bases between. The length of the CDR3 is 15 residues. Per germline, CDR1 SEHNR and CDR2 FQNEAQ (reference sequence).

The CDR3: CASTGGYEQYF. In DNA form, the CDR3 reads TGTGCCAGCACCGGCGGCTACGAGCAGTACTTC. The chain carries TRBV28 and TRBJ2-7; D unresolved. Trimming stripped 7 bases from V and 3 bases from J, with 7 bases between. CDR1 MDHEN and CDR2 SYDVKM come from the germline V gene. The CDR3 consists of 11 residues.

CDR3 DNA sequence: TGTGCCAGCAGGCCCGGGACAGGGGATTCCTACGAGCAGTACTTC. Protein product: CASRPGTGDSYEQYF. This chain joins TRBV6-1 and TRBJ2-7; TRBD1 matches at 10 bases. The CDR3 has 15 residues. J was trimmed by 1 base and V by 6 bases; bases with no gene match: 6. The V gene's germline CDR1 is MNHNS and CDR2 SASEGT.

This sequence joins TRBV10-3 and TRBJ2-7; a weak D match, TRBD2 (5 bases). V lost 4 bases and J lost 2, with 12 bases in between. CDR3 length: 14 residues. Germline CDR1 reads ENHRY; CDR2 reads SYGVKD. In DNA form, the CDR3 reads TGTGCCATCAGTGGGACTCGAGAAACCTACGAGCAGTACTTC. Translated, it gives CAISGTRETYEQYF.

This chain links TRBV19 with TRBJ1-2, with 9 nucleotides matching TRBD1. The V segment lost 7 bases and the J segment 4 bases; nucleotides outside the gene matches: 7. Germline V lookup: CDR1 LNHDA, CDR2 SQIVND (reference sequence). The CDR3 sequence is 14 residues long. This CDR3 reads CASMRTGVGYGYTF. CDR3 sequence (DNA): TGTGCCAGTATGAGGACAGGGGTGGGCTATGGCTACACCTTC.

The chain carries TRBV6-1 and TRBJ1-3; D may be TRBD1 (5 bases). The CDR3 length is 15 residues. V lost 3 bases and J lost 0, with 9 bases in between. CDR1 is MNHNS, CDR2 SASEGT, per germline. The CDR3 here is CASSDAGVSGNTIYF. The CDR3 DNA reads TGTGCCAGCAGTGACGCGGGGGTCTCTGGAAACACCATATATTTT.

The chain employs TRBV20-1 and TRBJ1-2; D not certain. Germline CDR1 and CDR2: DFQATT and SNEGSKA (reference sequence). Deletions cut 3 bases from V and 7 bases from J, with 9 bases between. The CDR3 spans 11 residues. This CDR3 reads CSARWVAGYTF. The CDR3 region has the DNA TGCAGTGCTAGGTGGGTGGCTGGCTACACCTTC.

The chain employs TRBV6-5 and TRBJ1-2; 10 positions match TRBD1. The CDR3 totals 14 residues. CDR1 and CDR2 from the germline V gene are MNHEY and SVGAGI. Losses at the gene ends were 6 bases for V and 11 bases for J; bases not matched to a gene: 12. The CDR3 DNA reads as TGTGCCAGCAGACGACTCCCGGGGACAGGGGCTTACACCTTC. Amino acid sequence: CASRRLPGTGAYTF.

The rearrangement uses TRBV28 and TRBJ1-2; 7 bases line up with TRBD1. The length of the CDR3 is 13 residues. CDR1 and CDR2 from the germline V gene are MDHEN and SYDVKM. The trim removed 6 bases at V and 5 bases at J, leaving 6 bases unmatched. The CDR3 DNA reads TGTGCCAGCAGAGTAGGGGGCAATTATGGCTACACCTTC. Protein: CASRVGGNYGYTF.

The CDR3 loop reads CSVDSSGAEQFF. In DNA form, the CDR3 reads TGCAGCGTCGACAGCAGCGGTGCTGAGCAGTTCTTC. The rearrangement joins TRBV29-1 to TRBJ2-1; D is perhaps TRBD1 or TRBD2 (5 bases each). CDR3 length: 12 residues. Trimming pared 6 bases from V and 9 bases from J, leaving 15 bases between. Looked up from germline, CDR1 is SQVTM and CDR2 is ANQGSEA.

This chain connects TRBV4-3 to TRBJ2-1, with 8 bases that match TRBD2. This CDR3 contains 16 residues. J gave up 4 bases and V 3 bases, and 8 bases lay outside the gene matches. Germline CDR1 reads LGHNA; CDR2 reads YSLEER. As DNA, the CDR3 is TGCGCCAGCAGCCAGATTGTGACTAGCGCATACAATGAGCAGTTCTTC. This sequence encodes CASSQIVTSAYNEQFF.

This clone appeared once. The chain has TRBV18 and TRBJ2-2, with 7 bases identical to TRBD2. Trimming took 0 bases from V and 0 from J; bases not matched to a gene: 4. This CDR3 is built from 17 residues. CDR1 KGHSH and CDR2 LQKENI come from the germline V gene. The DNA of the CDR3 is TGTGCCAGCTCACCACCCGGTCGGGGGGCGAACACCGGGGAGCTGTTTTTT. This codes for CASSPPGRGANTGELFF. Using reference TRBV18 and TRBJ2-2 for the parts outside the CDR3, the full variable domain is NAGVMQNPRHLVRRRGQEARLRCSPMKGHSHVYWYRQLPEEGLKFMVYLQKENIIDESGMPKERFSAEFPKEGPSILRIQQVVRGDSAAYFCASSPPGRGANTGELFFGEGSRLTVL.

The V gene is TRBV15, the J gene TRBJ2-3; 7 nucleotides align to TRBD2. The CDR3 contains 17 residues. Germline V lookup: CDR1 LNHNV, CDR2 YYDKDF (reference sequence). With 0 bases clipped from V and 3 bases from J, the junction kept 9 bases outside the gene matches. The CDR3 DNA reads as TGTGCCACCAGCAGAGATCGATACGGGGGAGGGACAGATACGCAGTATTTT. Its protein is CATSRDRYGGGTDTQYF.

The chain has TRBV19 and TRBJ1-1; possible D gene TRBD1, 6 bases. The V gene lost 4 bases and the J gene lost 4 bases, with 16 bases spanning the gap. CDR1 is LNHDA, CDR2 SQIVND, per germline (reference sequence). This CDR3 comprises 15 residues. The CDR3 DNA reads as TGTGCCAGTAGTAGACGGGGGCCGGAGGGCACTGAAGCTTTCTTT. Amino acid sequence: CASSRRGPEGTEAFF. Based on the CDR3 plus reference TRBV19 and TRBJ1-1, the full variable domain is DGGITQSPKYLFRKEGQNVTLSCEQNLNHDAMYWYRQDPGQGLRLIYYSQIVNDFQKGDIAEGYSVSREKKESFPLTVTSAQKNPTAFYLCASSRRGPEGTEAFFGQGTRLTVV.

The DNA for the CDR3 is TGTGCCAGCAGCCGGGGGAGGGACAGGTTGTTCGATGAGCAGTTCTTC. The encoded protein is CASSRGRDRLFDEQFF. J is TRBJ2-1 and V is TRBV7-3; D possibly corresponds to TRBD1 (8 bases). CDR3 length: 16 residues. V was pared by 5 bases and J by 8 bases, with 22 bases between. Germline assignment: CDR1 SGHTA and CDR2 FQGTGA.

The chain combines TRBV11-1 with TRBJ2-1; 7 bases line up with TRBD1. Germline V lookup: CDR1 SGHAT, CDR2 FQDESV (reference sequence). The CDR3 has 13 residues. V shed 5 bases and J 5 bases; nucleotides not matched to a gene: 3. The CDR3 reads CASSLGQDNEQFF. The CDR3 DNA reads as TGTGCCAGCAGCCTCGGACAGGACAATGAGCAGTTCTTC.

The rearrangement links TRBV28 to TRBJ1-5; D possibly corresponds to TRBD1 (6 bases). The CDR3 consists of 16 residues. V lost 4 bases and J 6 bases, leaving 19 bases between the germline ends. CDR1 and CDR2 (germline): MDHEN, SYDVKM. The CDR3 nucleotides read TGTGCCAGCAGTTGGAACCCCGGGGGGCGCGGTCAGCCCCAGCATTTT. The encoded protein is CASSWNPGGRGQPQHF.

The rearrangement joins TRBV7-6 to TRBJ1-5; possible D gene TRBD1, 6 bases. With 1 base removed from V and 0 bases from J, the gap between germline ends came to 7 bases. In germline, CDR1 is SGHVS, CDR2 FNYEAQ. The CDR3 consists of 15 residues. CDR3 in DNA: TGTGCCAGCAGCTTAGGGACAGCTAGCAATCAGCCCCAGCATTTT. Amino acid sequence: CASSLGTASNQPQHF.